The 19 T cell receptor beta chains reported below all come from one sample, sequenced in a study of T-cell memory formation after mild COVID-19. TCRdb re-called the 5' RACE reads through MiXCR, storing one row per CDR3 protein. This repertoire shows approximately 210,000 distinct CDR3 sequences, 15% to 20% found once; its top ten account for 2.4%. The sequencing sample was made of PBMCs or a T cell subset sorted from them (not recorded which). The receptors here all came from an adult woman who had mild COVID-19 (a few samples of this study predate the infection). Cell type and time point are not known.

The chain couples TRBV12-3 or TRBV12-4 to TRBJ2-1; D may be TRBD2 (6 bases). This CDR3 contains 15 residues. Trimming left V 3 bases short and J 9 bases short, with 18 bases between. CDR3 sequence: CASSFRGTSRLEQFF. The CDR3 DNA reads TGTGCCAGCAGTTTTCGGGGGACTTCACGACTTGAGCAGTTCTTC.

This clonotype was counted only a few times. The chain links TRBV10-3 to TRBJ1-1; TRBD1 aligns across 7 bases. The CDR3 length is 11 residues. With V trimmed by 10 bases and J by 5 bases, 4 bases remained unmatched. Germline CDR1 is ENHRY and CDR2 is SYGVKD. The CDR3 DNA follows: TGTGCCACCACAGGGGTTACTGAAGCTTTCTTT. It is translated as CATTGVTEAFF.

The chain couples TRBV7-2 to TRBJ1-2, with 7 positions matching TRBD1. V shed 5 bases, J shed 5 bases, and the junction held 11 bases outside the gene matches. This CDR3 has 15 amino acids. Germline loops: CDR1 SGHTA, CDR2 FQGNSA. This CDR3 reads CASSPTGFGGYGYTF. The CDR3 coding sequence is TGTGCCAGCAGCCCGACAGGGTTCGGGGGTTATGGCTACACCTTC.

J is TRBJ1-2 and V is TRBV6-1; D call uncertain. Germline V gives CDR1 MNHNS, CDR2 SASEGT. This CDR3 has 14 amino acids. Trimming shortened V by 1 base and J by 4 bases, and 10 bases separated the two germline ends. DNA of the CDR3: TGTGCCAGCAGTGAAGTGGGAGGAATCTATGGCTACACCTTC. Translation gives CASSEVGGIYGYTF.

A few counts support this clonotype. A much larger clone lies one base from this, so it may be a read error. V gene TRBV7-6 combines with J gene TRBJ2-1; 9 positions agree with TRBD2. The CDR3 loop spans 15 amino acids. CDR1 is SGHVS, CDR2 FNYEAQ, per germline. V shed 1 base, J shed 5 bases, and the junction held 3 bases outside the gene matches. CDR3 nucleotides: TGTGCCAGCAGCTTAGGCGGGAGGGCCGACAATGAGCAGTTCTTC. As protein: CASSLGGRADNEQFF.

The chain recombines TRBV4-1 with TRBJ2-7, with D perhaps matching TRBD2 (6 bases). CDR1 and CDR2 (germline): MGHRA, YSYEKL. Trimming took 1 base from V and 0 from J, leaving 10 bases between them. The CDR3 is 15 residues long. CDR3 sequence reads: CASSQGLVVSYEQYF. The CDR3 bases are TGCGCCAGCAGCCAAGGACTAGTGGTCTCCTACGAGCAGTACTTC.

This clonotype has only a few counts. The chain combines TRBV7-9 with TRBJ2-5; D gene unclear. Germline assignment: CDR1 SEHNR and CDR2 FQNEAQ (reference sequence). V lost 2 bases, J lost 10 bases, and 23 bases lay in between. The CDR3 runs to 16 residues. CDR3 amino acids: CASSLLGSRSVVDQYF. CDR3 nucleotides: TGTGCCAGCAGCTTATTGGGCTCCCGGTCGGTAGTGGACCAGTACTTC.

Many counts were recorded for this clonotype. V is TRBV4-2 and J is TRBJ2-1; TRBD1 agrees at 7 bases. V gave up 1 base and J gave up 4 bases; unmatched junction bases: 4. The CDR3 totals 15 residues. Germline assignment: CDR1 LGHNA and CDR2 YNFKEQ. The CDR3 nucleotides are TGTGCCAGCAGCCAAGGGACAGGAGCTTACAATGAGCAGTTCTTC. It translates to CASSQGTGAYNEQFF.

The chain links TRBV4-1 to TRBJ1-2; TRBD1 matches 7 bases. V was pared by 6 bases and J by 3 bases, with 4 bases of the junction left unmatched. The CDR3 length is 13 residues. Germline V gives CDR1 MGHRA, CDR2 YSYEKL. The CDR3: CASRQTGDYGYTF. In DNA form, the CDR3 reads TGCGCCAGCAGGCAAACAGGGGACTATGGCTACACCTTC.

The sample holds a few counts of this clonotype. This rearrangement joins TRBV7-2 to TRBJ1-1, with 8 nucleotides matching TRBD1. Unmatched junction bases numbered 9, after V lost 0 bases and J lost 6 bases. The CDR3 loop spans 16 amino acids. Germline CDR1 is SGHTA and CDR2 is FQGNSA. The CDR3 DNA reads TGTGCCAGCAGCTTAGCGGGGGACAGGCCGCGTTCTGAAGCTTTCTTT. Its translation: CASSLAGDRPRSEAFF.

Only a few counts were recorded for this clonotype. This chain joins TRBV20-1 and TRBJ2-3, with a possible D match to TRBD2 (6 bases). Germline V CDR1 and CDR2: DFQATT, SNEGSKA (reference sequence). This CDR3 region has 14 residues. Between the trimmed V and J ends, which lost 5 bases and 4 bases, there was a span of 16 bases. The CDR3 here is CSALRGSGADTQYF. CDR3 DNA: TGCAGTGCTCTCCGGGGGAGTGGGGCAGATACGCAGTATTTT.

The rearrangement joins TRBV25-1 to TRBJ2-5; 9 nucleotides match TRBD2. CDR3 size: 15 residues. The junction had 11 bases not matched to a gene; V was cut back by 8 bases and J by 4 bases. Germline-derived CDR1 and CDR2 are MGHDK and SYGVNS. Written as DNA, the CDR3 is TGTGCCAGCTCGGAGGGGTTAGCGGGGGCAGAGACCCAGTACTTC. Translation gives CASSEGLAGAETQYF.

This clonotype occurred a few times. This chain connects TRBV7-8 to TRBJ1-5, with 7 bases identical to TRBD1. The CDR3 runs 14 residues. Germline loops: CDR1 SGHVS, CDR2 FQNEAQ. The V and J ends lost 6 bases and 7 bases, in that order; junction bases with no gene match: 9. The CDR3 DNA reads as TGTGCCAGCAGTTATCAGGGGGGAGGACAGCCCCAGCATTTT. Translating it yields CASSYQGGGQPQHF.

The rearrangement links TRBV5-1 to TRBJ2-3; D call uncertain. The CDR3 runs to 15 residues. CDR1 is SGHRS, CDR2 YFSETQ, per germline. The V and J ends lost 4 bases and 6 bases respectively, with 18 bases between them. CDR3 in DNA: TGCGCCAGCAGCCCATACACGGGCCTGGGGGATACGCAGTATTTT. Its translation: CASSPYTGLGDTQYF.

The chain employs TRBV4-2 and TRBJ1-1; no definite D call. V gave up 1 base and J gave up 7 bases, with 13 bases separating them. The CDR3 covers 14 residues. CDR1 and CDR2 (germline): LGHNA, YNFKEQ. Here the CDR3 reads CASSQADTTNEAFF. For the CDR3, the DNA is TGTGCCAGCAGCCAAGCCGACACGACCAATGAAGCTTTCTTT.

In this sample, this clonotype turned up many times. The genes are TRBV7-6 and TRBJ2-2; D is perhaps TRBD2 (5 bases). Trimming removed 1 base at V and 5 bases at J, with 5 bases between. Germline V gene sequence: CDR1 SGHVS, CDR2 FNYEAQ. The CDR3 totals 13 residues. The CDR3 nucleotides read TGTGCCAGCAGCTTAGTAGCGACCGGGGAGCTGTTTTTT. This sequence encodes CASSLVATGELFF. Filled out from reference TRBV7-6 and TRBJ2-2, the complete variable domain reads GAGVSQSPRYKVTKRGQDVALRCDPISGHVSLYWYRQALGQGPEFLTYFNYEAQQDKSGLPNDRFSAERPEGSISTLTIQRTEQRDSAMYRCASSLVATGELFFGEGSRLTVL.

This chain joins TRBV4-1 and TRBJ1-1, with D unresolved. V gave up 4 bases and J gave up 0 bases, with 18 bases separating them. Germline V gene sequence: CDR1 MGHRA, CDR2 YSYEKL. The CDR3 spans 17 residues. CDR3 DNA sequence: TGCGCCAGCAGCCTCGGTTCCGGAACCTTTATGAACACTGAAGCTTTCTTT. Its protein is CASSLGSGTFMNTEAFF.

J is TRBJ1-5 and V is TRBV4-1; no firm D call. The germline V gene has CDR1 MGHRA and CDR2 YSYEKL. V gave up 5 bases and J gave up 3 bases, with 8 bases separating them. This CDR3 spans 13 amino acids. The CDR3 DNA reads TGCGCCAGCAGCGTCCCACTCAATCAGCCCCAGCATTTT. It translates to CASSVPLNQPQHF.

This clonotype showed up just a few times. The chain couples TRBV7-3 to TRBJ2-3, with 7 nucleotides matching TRBD2. The CDR3 length is 15 residues. Germline CDR1 and CDR2: SGHTA and FQGTGA. Trimming removed 0 bases from V and 2 bases from J; junction bases left unmatched: 2. The CDR3 loop is CASSLTSGPTDTQYF. The CDR3 DNA follows: TGTGCCAGCAGCTTAACTAGCGGGCCCACAGATACGCAGTATTTT.